What follows is one T cell receptor (beta chain) and its context. As handled by the study authors: The assay estimated nucleated cells by amplifying reference gene primers. Clones were read by immunoSEQ multiplex PCR, and TCRdb kept only the in-frame ones, dropping some. The V and J calls and the clone size are those of that table, but D and trimming were determined from the DNA. The table shows some 200,000 clones, with approximately 90% occurring only once. The CDR3 covers 14 residues. Germline CDR1 and CDR2: LNHDA and SQIVND (reference sequence). The V end was cut by 5 bases, the J end by 5 bases, with 12 bases between. The entry originates in a study of blood T cell repertoires in COVID-19. Turning to the study itself: COVID-19 samples, acute and convalescent, were from the United States, Italy and Spain.

Participant-reported clinical history was the basis for cohort assignment. The chain carries TRBV19 and TRBJ2-2, with a weak D call TRBD2 (6 bases). The specimen was PBMCs or T cells enriched from blood (not recorded which). The TCR comes from a man aged 18-30 years with acute COVID-19. Here the CDR3 DNA reads TGTGCCAGTAGTTGGACGGGAGCAACCGGGGAGCTGTTTTTT. It translates to CASSWTGATGELFF.